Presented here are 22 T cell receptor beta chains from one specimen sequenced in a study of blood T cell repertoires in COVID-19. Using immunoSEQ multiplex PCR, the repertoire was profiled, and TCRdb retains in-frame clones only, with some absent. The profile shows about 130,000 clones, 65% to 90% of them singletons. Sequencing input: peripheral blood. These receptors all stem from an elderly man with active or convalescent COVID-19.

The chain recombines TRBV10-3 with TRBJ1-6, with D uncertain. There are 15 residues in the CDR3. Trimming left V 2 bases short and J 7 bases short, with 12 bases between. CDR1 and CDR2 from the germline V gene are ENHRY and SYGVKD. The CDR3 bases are TGTGCCATCAGTGAGGACCGGGTTGTGAATTCACCCCTCCACTTT. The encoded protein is CAISEDRVVNSPLHF.

This CDR3 reads CASSPNRGNTEAFF. The DNA for the CDR3 is TGTGCCAGCAGCCCTAATCGAGGGAACACTGAAGCTTTCTTT. V usage is TRBV9 and J usage is TRBJ1-1, with D hard to call. Germline lookup yields CDR1 SGDLS and CDR2 YYNGEE. Trimming stripped 4 bases from V and 1 base from J, with 11 bases between. The CDR3 covers 14 residues.

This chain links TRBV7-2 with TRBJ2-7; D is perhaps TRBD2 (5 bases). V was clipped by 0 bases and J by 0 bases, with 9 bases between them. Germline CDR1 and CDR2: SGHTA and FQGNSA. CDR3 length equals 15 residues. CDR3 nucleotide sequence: TGTGCCAGCAGCTTAGCCCCGGGGAGCTCCTACGAGCAGTACTTC. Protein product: CASSLAPGSSYEQYF.

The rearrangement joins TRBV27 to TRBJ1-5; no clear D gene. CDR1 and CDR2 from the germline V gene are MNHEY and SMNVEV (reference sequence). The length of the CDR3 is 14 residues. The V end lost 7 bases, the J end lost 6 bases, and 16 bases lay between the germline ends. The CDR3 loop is CASTDLMGTQPQHF. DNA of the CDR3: TGTGCCAGCACGGACTTGATGGGCACTCAGCCCCAGCATTTT.

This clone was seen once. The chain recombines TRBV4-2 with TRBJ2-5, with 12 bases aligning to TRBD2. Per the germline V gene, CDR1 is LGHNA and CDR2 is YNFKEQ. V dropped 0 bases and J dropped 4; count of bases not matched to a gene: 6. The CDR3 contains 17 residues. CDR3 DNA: TGTGCCAGCAGCCAAGACCCTAGCGGGGGGGCGGGAGAGACCCAGTACTTC. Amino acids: CASSQDPSGGAGETQYF.

CDR3 region: CASSGGGRGLAGGPEQYF. The CDR3 DNA is TGTGCCAGCTCTGGGGGGGGACGGGGTCTAGCGGGAGGACCCGAGCAGTACTTC. The V gene is TRBV28, the J gene TRBJ2-7, with 11 bases that match TRBD2. This CDR3 has 18 residues. V was clipped by 8 bases and J by 6 bases; unmatched bases: 21. Per germline, CDR1 MDHEN and CDR2 SYDVKM.

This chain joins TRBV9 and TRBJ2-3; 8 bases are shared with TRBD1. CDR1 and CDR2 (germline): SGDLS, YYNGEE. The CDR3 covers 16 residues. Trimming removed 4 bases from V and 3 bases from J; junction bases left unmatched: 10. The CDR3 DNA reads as TGTGCCAGCAGCCTCACAGGGGGATTAAGGACAGATACGCAGTATTTT. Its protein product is CASSLTGGLRTDTQYF.

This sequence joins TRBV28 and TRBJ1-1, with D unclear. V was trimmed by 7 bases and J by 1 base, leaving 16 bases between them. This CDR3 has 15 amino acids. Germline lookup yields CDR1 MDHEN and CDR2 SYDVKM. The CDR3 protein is CASTVRGRQNTEAFF. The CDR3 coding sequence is TGTGCCAGCACCGTGAGAGGGAGACAGAACACTGAAGCTTTCTTT.

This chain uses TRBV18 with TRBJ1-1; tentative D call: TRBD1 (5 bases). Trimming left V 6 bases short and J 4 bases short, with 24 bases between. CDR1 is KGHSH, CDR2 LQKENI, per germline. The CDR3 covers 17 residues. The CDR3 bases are TGTGCCAGCTCCCCGGGTTCCGCAGGGATCATTTCCACTGAAGCTTTCTTT. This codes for CASSPGSAGIISTEAFF.

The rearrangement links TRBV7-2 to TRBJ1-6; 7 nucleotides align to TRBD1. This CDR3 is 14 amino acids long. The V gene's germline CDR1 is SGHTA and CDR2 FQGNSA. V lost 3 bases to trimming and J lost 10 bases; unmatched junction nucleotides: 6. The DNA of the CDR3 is TGTGCCAGCAGCTTGGCAGACAGGGAGTCACCCCTCCACTTT. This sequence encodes CASSLADRESPLHF.

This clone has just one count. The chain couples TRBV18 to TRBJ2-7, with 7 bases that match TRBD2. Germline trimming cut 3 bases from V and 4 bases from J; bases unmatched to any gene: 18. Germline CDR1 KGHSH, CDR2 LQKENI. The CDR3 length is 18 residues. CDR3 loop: CASSPERGSWRELYEQYF. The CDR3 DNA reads TGTGCCAGCTCACCGGAAAGGGGTTCGTGGCGGGAGCTTTACGAGCAGTACTTC.

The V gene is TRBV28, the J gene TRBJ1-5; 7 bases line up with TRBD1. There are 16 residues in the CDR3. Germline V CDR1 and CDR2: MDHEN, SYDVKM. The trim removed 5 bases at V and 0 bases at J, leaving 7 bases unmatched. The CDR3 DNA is TGTGCCAGCAGTCTATCCTACAGGGGTAGCAATCAGCCCCAGCATTTT. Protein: CASSLSYRGSNQPQHF.

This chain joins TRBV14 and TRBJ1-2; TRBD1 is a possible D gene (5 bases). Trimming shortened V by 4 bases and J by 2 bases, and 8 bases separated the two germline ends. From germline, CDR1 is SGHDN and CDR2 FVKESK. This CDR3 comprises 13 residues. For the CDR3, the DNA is TGTGCCAGCAGCCGGGCAGGGAACTATGGCTACACCTTC. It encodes CASSRAGNYGYTF.

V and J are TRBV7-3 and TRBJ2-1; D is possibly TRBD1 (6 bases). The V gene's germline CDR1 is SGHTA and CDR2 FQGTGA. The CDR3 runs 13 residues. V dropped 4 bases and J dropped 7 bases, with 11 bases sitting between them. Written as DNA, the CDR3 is TGTGCCAGCAGCTCCCCAACAGGGAATGAGCAGTTCTTC. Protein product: CASSSPTGNEQFF.

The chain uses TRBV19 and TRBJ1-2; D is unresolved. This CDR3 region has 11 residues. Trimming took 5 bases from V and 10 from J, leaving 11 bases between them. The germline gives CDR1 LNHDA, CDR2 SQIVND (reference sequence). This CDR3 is CASSVRTNYTF. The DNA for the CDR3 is TGTGCCAGTAGTGTCCGGACTAACTACACCTTC.

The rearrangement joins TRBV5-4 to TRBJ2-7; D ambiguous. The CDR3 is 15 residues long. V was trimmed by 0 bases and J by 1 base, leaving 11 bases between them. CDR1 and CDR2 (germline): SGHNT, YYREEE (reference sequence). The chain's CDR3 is CASSLGGLESYEQYF. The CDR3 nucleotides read TGTGCCAGCAGCTTGGGAGGTCTAGAATCCTACGAGCAGTACTTC.

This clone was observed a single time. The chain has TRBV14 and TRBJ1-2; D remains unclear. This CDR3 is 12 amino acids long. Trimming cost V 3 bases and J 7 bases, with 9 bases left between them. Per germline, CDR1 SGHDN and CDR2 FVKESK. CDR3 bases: TGTGCCAGCAGCCAGTCAAGGAGTGGCTACACCTTC. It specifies CASSQSRSGYTF.

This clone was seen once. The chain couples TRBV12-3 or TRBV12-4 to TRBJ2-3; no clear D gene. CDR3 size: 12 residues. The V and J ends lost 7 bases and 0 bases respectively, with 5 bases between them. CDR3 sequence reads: CASKTSTDTQYF. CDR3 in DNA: TGTGCCAGCAAAACTAGCACAGATACGCAGTATTTT.

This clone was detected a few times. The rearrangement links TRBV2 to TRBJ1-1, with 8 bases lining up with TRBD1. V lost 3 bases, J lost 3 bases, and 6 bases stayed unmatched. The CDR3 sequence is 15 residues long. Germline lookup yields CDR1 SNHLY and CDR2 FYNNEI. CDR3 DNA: TGTGCCAGCAGTGAGGTCAGGGGGCGCGACACTGAAGCTTTCTTT. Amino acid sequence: CASSEVRGRDTEAFF.

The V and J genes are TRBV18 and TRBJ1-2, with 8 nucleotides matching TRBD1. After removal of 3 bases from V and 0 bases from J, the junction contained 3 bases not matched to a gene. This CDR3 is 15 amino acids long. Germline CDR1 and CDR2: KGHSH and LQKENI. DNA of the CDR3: TGTGCCAGCTCACCGAGGACAGGGACTAACTATGGCTACACCTTC. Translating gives CASSPRTGTNYGYTF.

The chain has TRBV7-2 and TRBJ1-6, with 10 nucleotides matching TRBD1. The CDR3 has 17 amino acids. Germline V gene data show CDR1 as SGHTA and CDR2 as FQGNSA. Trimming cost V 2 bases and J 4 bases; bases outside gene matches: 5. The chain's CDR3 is CASSLSTGGEYNSPLHF. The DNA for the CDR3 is TGTGCCAGCAGCTTATCGACAGGGGGCGAATATAATTCACCCCTCCACTTT.

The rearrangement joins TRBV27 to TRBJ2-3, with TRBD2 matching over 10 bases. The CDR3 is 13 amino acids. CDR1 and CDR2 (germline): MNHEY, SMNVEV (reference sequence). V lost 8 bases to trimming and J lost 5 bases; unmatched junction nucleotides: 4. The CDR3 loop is CASCLAGGDTQYF. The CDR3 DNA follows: TGTGCCAGCTGCTTAGCGGGGGGAGATACGCAGTATTTT.